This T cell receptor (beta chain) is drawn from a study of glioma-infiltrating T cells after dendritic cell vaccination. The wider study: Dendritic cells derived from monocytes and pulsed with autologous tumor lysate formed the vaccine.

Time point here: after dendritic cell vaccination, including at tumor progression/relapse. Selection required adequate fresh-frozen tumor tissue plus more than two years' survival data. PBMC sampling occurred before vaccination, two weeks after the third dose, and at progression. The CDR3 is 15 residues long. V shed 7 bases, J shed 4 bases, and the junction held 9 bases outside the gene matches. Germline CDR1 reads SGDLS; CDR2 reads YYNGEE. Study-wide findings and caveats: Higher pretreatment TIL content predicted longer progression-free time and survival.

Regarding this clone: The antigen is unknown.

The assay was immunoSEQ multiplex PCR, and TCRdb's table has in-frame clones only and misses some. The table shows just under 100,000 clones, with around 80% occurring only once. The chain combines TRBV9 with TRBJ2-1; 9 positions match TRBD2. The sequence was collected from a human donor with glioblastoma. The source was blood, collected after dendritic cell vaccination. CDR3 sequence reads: CASGIAGDLYNEQFF. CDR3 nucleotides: TGTGCCAGCGGAATAGCGGGAGATCTTTACAATGAGCAGTTCTTC.